A single sample gave rise to the 10 T cell receptor beta chains below, sequenced in a study of T cell responses to AZD1222 COVID-19 vaccine. Here immunoSEQ multiplex PCR was the method, and the copy in TCRdb shows in-frame clones only, minus some. This table has 100,000 to 140,000 clones, 85% to 95% appearing once. The sample consisted of peripheral blood, taken 28 days after the second AZD1222 dose. The receptors shown here come from an adult who received the AZD1222 COVID-19 vaccine.

This clone occurred a few times. V and J are TRBV27 and TRBJ1-3; D is perhaps TRBD1 (5 bases). The CDR3 consists of 14 residues. Germline V gene data show CDR1 as MNHEY and CDR2 as SMNVEV (reference sequence). Trimming stripped 3 bases from V and 4 bases from J, with 10 bases between. CDR3 DNA: TGTGCCAGCAGTTTCGGAGGGGTCGGAAACACCATATATTTT. This codes for CASSFGGVGNTIYF.

This clone was picked up one time. CDR3 nucleotides: TGTGCCAGCCTTATGACAGGCTATGGCTACACCTTC. Its protein is CASLMTGYGYTF. The rearrangement uses TRBV7-9 and TRBJ1-2; weak D call: TRBD1 (6 bases). Trimming took off 8 bases at V and 4 bases at J, with 11 bases between the two ends. The CDR3 totals 12 residues. Germline V gene sequence: CDR1 SEHNR, CDR2 FQNEAQ (reference sequence).

The chain uses TRBV11-2 and TRBJ2-6; D not certain. The CDR3 is 15 residues long. Germline V gene data show CDR1 as SGHAT and CDR2 as FQNNGV. V was clipped by 5 bases and J by 4 bases, with 12 bases between them. The CDR3 is CASSPRVPGANVLTF. DNA of the CDR3: TGTGCCAGCAGCCCTAGGGTCCCCGGGGCCAACGTCCTGACTTTC.

The rearrangement joins TRBV11-3 to TRBJ2-1, with D unresolved. Germline CDR1 and CDR2: SGHNT and YENEEA. The CDR3 is 14 residues long. The V gene lost 5 bases and the J gene lost 2 bases, with 10 bases spanning the gap. As DNA, the CDR3 is TGTGCCAGCAGCCTCGCTGGGGCCTACAATGAGCAGTTCTTC. Translation gives CASSLAGAYNEQFF. The full variable domain, in which reference TRBV11-3 and TRBJ2-1 provide the parts outside the CDR3, is EAGVVQSPRYKIIEKKQPVAFWCNPISGHNTLYWYLQNLGQGPELLIRYENEEAVDDSQLPKDRFSAERLKGVDSTLKIQPAELGDSAVYLCASSLAGAYNEQFFGPGTRLTVL.

V is TRBV30 and J is TRBJ2-7; weak D call: TRBD2 (7 bases). This CDR3 is 16 amino acids long. Germline CDR1 reads GTSNPN; CDR2 reads SVGIG (reference sequence). V lost 2 bases, J lost 6 bases, and 23 bases lay in between. The CDR3 loop is CAWSHGGAGTRGEQYF. In DNA form, the CDR3 reads TGTGCCTGGAGTCATGGGGGGGCGGGGACGAGAGGCGAGCAGTACTTC.

J is TRBJ2-5 and V is TRBV5-1; possibly TRBD1 for D (6 bases). CDR1 is SGHRS, CDR2 YFSETQ, per germline. V was cut by 0 bases and J by 1 base, with 10 bases left in between. The CDR3 is 15 amino acids. Written as DNA, the CDR3 is TGCGCCAGCAGCTTGGGGGGACACGGCCAAGAGACCCAGTACTTC. Translation: CASSLGGHGQETQYF.

J is TRBJ2-5 and V is TRBV5-5; possible D gene TRBD1, 6 bases. This CDR3 is 14 amino acids long. V gave up 2 bases and J gave up 5 bases, with 13 bases separating them. Germline V gene sequence: CDR1 SGHKS, CDR2 YYEKEE (reference sequence). The CDR3 DNA is TGTGCCAGCAGCTTACAGGGTTCTTCGGAGACCCAGTACTTC. Amino acid sequence: CASSLQGSSETQYF.

This clone was recorded once. The chain has TRBV20-1 and TRBJ1-2; D unclear. Germline CDR1 is DFQATT and CDR2 is SNEGSKA (reference sequence). The CDR3 runs to 11 residues. Between the trimmed V and J ends, which lost 6 bases and 4 bases, there was a span of 9 bases. CDR3 in amino acids: CSASWAYGYTF. The CDR3 coding sequence is TGCAGTGCAAGTTGGGCCTATGGCTACACCTTC.

The chain couples TRBV11-3 to TRBJ2-1; 12 bases are shared with TRBD1. CDR1 and CDR2 (germline): SGHNT, YENEEA. Trimming removed 0 bases from V and 8 bases from J; junction bases left unmatched: 14. CDR3 size: 19 residues. The CDR3 loop reads CASSLEGRPGQGAIYEQFF. CDR3 bases: TGTGCCAGCAGCTTAGAGGGGCGGCCGGGACAGGGGGCGATATATGAGCAGTTCTTC.

J is TRBJ2-7 and V is TRBV27, with 8 bases lining up with TRBD2. The CDR3 runs to 15 residues. V was clipped by 3 bases and J by 3 bases; unmatched bases: 7. Germline loops: CDR1 MNHEY, CDR2 SMNVEV (reference sequence). CDR3 amino acids: CASSFRSGRLYEQYF. CDR3 bases: TGTGCCAGCAGTTTCCGCAGCGGGAGACTCTACGAGCAGTACTTC.